This T cell receptor beta chain was identified during a study of blood T cell repertoires in COVID-19. Study context: T cells, B-cell-depleted T cells, or PBMCs provided the cDNA or gDNA that served as material.

In the study's own analysis: Estimation of nucleated cell counts was performed using reference gene primer amplification. Sequencing used immunoSEQ multiplex PCR; TCRdb keeps in-frame clones, though not all of them. The DNA gave D and trimming, while V, J and clone size come from that table. The sample has approximately 260,000 clones; around 84% are singletons. Cohort assignment relied on participant-reported clinical history. Deletions cut 4 bases from V and 11 bases from J, with 20 bases between. There are 14 residues in the CDR3. The germline CDR1 and CDR2 sequences are MNHEY and SVGAGI. What was sequenced was PBMCs or T cells enriched from blood (not recorded which). V gene TRBV6-5 combines with J gene TRBJ1-1, with a weak D call TRBD1 (5 bases). The sequence was collected from a man aged 25-40 years with acute COVID-19. The CDR3 coding sequence is TGTGCCAGCAGTTCTTCTCAGGGTAGAGGATCGGCTTTCTTT. This gives the protein CASSSSQGRGSAFF.